This T cell receptor beta chain emerged from a study of graft-versus-host responses after intestinal transplantation. On the study more broadly: Each transplant was multivisceral, liver-intestinal, or isolated intestinal. Induction with anti-thymocyte globulin, then tacrolimus and steroids for about 3 years, was given to all recipients. Study-level points and caveats: Individuals who had graft-donor T cell macrochimerism had allografts that showed high graft-versus-host to host-versus-graft clonal ratios. Recipient bone marrow held GvH clones, some seen earlier in ileum or blood.

Points on this clone: The antigen is not known.

V dropped 4 bases and J dropped 2; count of bases not matched to a gene: 5. CDR1 and CDR2 (germline): SNHLY, FYNNEI. The CDR3 contains 15 residues. The method was immunoSEQ multiplex PCR; TCRdb's version includes in-frame clones alone and lacks a portion of them. Of approximately 97,000 clones listed, 90% to 95% are singletons. The sequences come from unstimulated CD4+ T cells sorted from spleen or lymph node cells, collected before transplant. The V and J genes are TRBV2 and TRBJ2-5; 9 bases fit TRBD1. This clonotype originated in a human donor who was the organ donor for an intestinal transplant. The CDR3 sequence is CASSGLQGAQETQYF. CDR3 nucleotides: TGTGCCAGCAGTGGCTTACAGGGGGCACAAGAGACCCAGTACTTC.